This TCR beta chain emerged from a study of blood T cell repertoires in COVID-19. Background on the study: Donors in the United States, Italy and Spain gave samples during acute or convalescent COVID-19.

Germline V gives CDR1 KGHSH, CDR2 LQKENI. The CDR3 totals 14 residues. The V gene lost 4 bases and the J gene lost 2 bases, with 11 bases spanning the gap. Original handling: Estimated nucleated cell counts came from reference gene primer amplification. The method was immunoSEQ multiplex PCR; TCRdb's version includes in-frame clones alone and lacks a portion of them. V and J calls and clone size follow that table, whereas D and trimming were derived from the DNA. The repertoire includes more than 95,000 clones, around 89% of them detected once, and around 3.8% sits in the top ten. This sequence joins TRBV18 and TRBJ1-1; a possible D gene is TRBD1 (6 bases). The material sequenced was peripheral blood. The source is a woman in her fifties or sixties with acute or convalescent COVID-19. For the CDR3, the DNA is TGTGCCAGCTCACAAGAGGACAGAAACACTGAAGCTTTCTTT. Protein: CASSQEDRNTEAFF.